The 7 T cell receptor beta chains reported below all come from one sample, sequenced in a study of TIL therapy for anti-PD-1-resistant metastatic lung cancer. Sequencing used immunoSEQ v3. Sequencing was performed with immunoSEQ multiplex PCR; in TCRdb, only in-frame clones are kept and a portion is missing. The repertoire holds approximately 40,000 clones, with over 70% as singletons. Time point meaning: pre-treatment sample, taken before nivolumab and TIL therapy. Here the sequenced sample was blood, taken at baseline. Source of these receptors: a person aged 25 to 80 with non-small cell lung cancer.

CDR3 bases: TGTGCCAGCTCACCATGGGACAGCGGGTATGGTGAGCAGTTCTTC. Translated: CASSPWDSGYGEQFF. The rearrangement links TRBV18 to TRBJ2-1, with a weak D call TRBD1 (7 bases). This CDR3 has 15 amino acids. Trimming took 2 bases from V and 9 from J, leaving 17 bases between them. Germline V gives CDR1 KGHSH, CDR2 LQKENI.

CDR3 in DNA: TGTGCCAGCAGCTGGGACAGGAATCAGCCCCAGCATTTT. Translation gives CASSWDRNQPQHF. This chain links TRBV28 with TRBJ1-5; 8 positions match TRBD1. Germline loops: CDR1 MDHEN, CDR2 SYDVKM. The J segment lost 4 bases and the V segment lost 6 bases, leaving 2 bases of the junction unmatched. CDR3 length: 13 amino acids.

The table lists this clone with a few counts. The chain joins TRBV25-1 to TRBJ1-2; D might be TRBD1 (5 bases). Trimming took off 4 bases at V and 8 bases at J, with 14 bases between the two ends. The germline gives CDR1 MGHDK, CDR2 SYGVNS. The CDR3 spans 13 residues. The CDR3, as DNA: TGTGCCAGCAGTGGGGCAGGGAAGTCCGGCTACACCTTC. Protein product: CASSGAGKSGYTF.

This chain joins TRBV5-1 and TRBJ2-7, with D unresolved. The CDR3 is made up of 14 amino acids. V lost 0 bases and J 3 bases, leaving 10 bases between the germline ends. Germline V gene data show CDR1 as SGHRS and CDR2 as YFSETQ. The CDR3 DNA is TGCGCCAGCAGCTTGGAGGGCCAGATCTACGAGCAGTACTTC. Its protein is CASSLEGQIYEQYF.

V and J are TRBV2 and TRBJ1-1, with 9 bases that match TRBD1. The CDR3 has 15 amino acids. The germline CDR1 and CDR2 sequences are SNHLY and FYNNEI. The junction had 11 bases not matched to a gene; V was cut back by 10 bases and J by 2 bases. This CDR3 is CATSRDRALNTEAFF. CDR3 in DNA: TGTGCCACCTCGCGGGACAGGGCCTTAAACACTGAAGCTTTCTTT. The variable domain in full, completed from reference TRBV2 and TRBJ1-1, reads EPEVTQTPSHQVTQMGQEVILRCVPISNHLYFYWYRQILGQKVEFLVSFYNNEISEKSEIFDDQFSVERPDGSNFTLKIRSTKLEDSAMYFCATSRDRALNTEAFFGQGTRLTVV.

This clone was seen just once. V gene TRBV11-2 combines with J gene TRBJ2-5; 9 bases line up with TRBD1. Trimming took 4 bases from V and 0 from J; bases not matched to a gene: 9. The germline V gene encodes CDR1 SGHAT and CDR2 FQNNGV. CDR3 length equals 17 residues. In nucleotides, the CDR3 is TGTGCCAGCAGCTCCGGGGGACAGGGCTTGTACCAAGAGACCCAGTACTTC. Its translation is CASSSGGQGLYQETQYF. The variable domain in full, completed from reference TRBV11-2 and TRBJ2-5, reads EAGVAQSPRYKIIEKRQSVAFWCNPISGHATLYWYQQILGQGPKLLIQFQNNGVVDDSQLPKDRFSAERLKGVDSTLKIQPAKLEDSAVYLCASSSGGQGLYQETQYFGPGTRLLVL.

The V call is TRBV5-4, the J call TRBJ1-1, with TRBD1 as a possible D gene (6 bases). V was clipped by 2 bases and J by 0 bases, with 8 bases between them. CDR1 and CDR2 (germline): SGHNT, YYREEE (reference sequence). This CDR3 region has 14 residues. The CDR3 DNA follows: TGTGCCAGCAGCTTTGGACAGTTGAACACTGAAGCTTTCTTT. Amino acid sequence: CASSFGQLNTEAFF.